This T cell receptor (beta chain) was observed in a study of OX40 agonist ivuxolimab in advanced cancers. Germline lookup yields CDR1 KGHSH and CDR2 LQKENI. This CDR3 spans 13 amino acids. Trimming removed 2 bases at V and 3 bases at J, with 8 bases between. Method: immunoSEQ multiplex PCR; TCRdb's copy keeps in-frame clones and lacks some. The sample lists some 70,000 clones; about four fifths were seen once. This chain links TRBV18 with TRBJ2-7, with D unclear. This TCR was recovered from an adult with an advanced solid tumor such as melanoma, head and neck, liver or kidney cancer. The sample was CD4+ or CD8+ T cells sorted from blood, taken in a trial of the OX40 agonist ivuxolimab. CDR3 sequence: CASSPGLGYEQYF. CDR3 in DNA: TGTGCCAGCTCACCAGGCCTAGGCTACGAGCAGTACTTC.